The T cell receptor beta chain under discussion was sequenced for a study of vaccination effects on CD4 cells after COVID-19. Regarding this clone: What it binds is not known.

The protocol was immunoSEQ multiplex PCR, while the TCRdb copy is restricted to in-frame clones and leaves out a portion. The table has under 40,000 clones, approximately 76% seen once. Using viral peptide pools, the ViraFEST assay grew out antigen-specific CD4+ T cells prior to sequencing. Isolating CD4+ T cells followed 9 to 10 days of culture. Vaccination of participants consisted of two doses of either the BNT162b2 or mRNA-1273 vaccine. Wells of around 2.2 million PBMC each were grown with 8.5 to 10 IU/ml IL-2 and approximately 9.6 ug/ml peptides. This CDR3 has 15 amino acids. Trimming removed 3 bases from V and 0 bases from J, with 10 bases in between. Germline CDR1 is SGDLS and CDR2 is YYNGEE.

This clonotype was sampled from a human donor who received a COVID-19 vaccine. The sample in question was CD4+ T cells from PBMCs cultured with HCoV-229E spike peptides, obtained after COVID-19 vaccination. The chain links TRBV9 to TRBJ2-1; D is perhaps TRBD1 or TRBD2 (5 bases each). Here the CDR3 DNA reads TGTGCCAGCAGCGCGGGACCAAGCTCCTACAATGAGCAGTTCTTC. It yields the protein CASSAGPSSYNEQFF.